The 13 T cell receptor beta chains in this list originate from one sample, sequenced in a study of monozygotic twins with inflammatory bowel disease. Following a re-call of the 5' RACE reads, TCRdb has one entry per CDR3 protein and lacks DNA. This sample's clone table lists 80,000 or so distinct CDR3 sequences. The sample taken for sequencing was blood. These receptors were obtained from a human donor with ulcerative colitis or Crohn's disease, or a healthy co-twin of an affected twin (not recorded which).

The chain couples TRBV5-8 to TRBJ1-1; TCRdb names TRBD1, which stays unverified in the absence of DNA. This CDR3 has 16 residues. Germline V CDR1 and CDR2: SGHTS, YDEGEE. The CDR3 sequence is CASSERTGWANTEAFF.

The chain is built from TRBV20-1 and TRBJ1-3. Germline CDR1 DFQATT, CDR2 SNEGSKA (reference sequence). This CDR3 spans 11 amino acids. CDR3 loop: CSARIGDTIYF.

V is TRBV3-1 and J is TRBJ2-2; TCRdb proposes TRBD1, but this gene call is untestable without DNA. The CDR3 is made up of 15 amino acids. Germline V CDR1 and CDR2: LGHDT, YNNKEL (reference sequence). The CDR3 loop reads CASSTNRGLTGELFF.

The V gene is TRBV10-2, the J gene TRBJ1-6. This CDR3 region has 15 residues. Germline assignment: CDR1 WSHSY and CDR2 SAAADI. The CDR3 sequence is CASKFGAPPGSPLHF.

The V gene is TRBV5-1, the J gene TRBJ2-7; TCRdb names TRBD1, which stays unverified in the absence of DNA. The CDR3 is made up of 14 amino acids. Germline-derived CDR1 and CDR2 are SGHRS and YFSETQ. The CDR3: CASSFGQAVDEQYF. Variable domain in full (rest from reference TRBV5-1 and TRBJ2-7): KAGVTQTPRYLIKTRGQQVTLSCSPISGHRSVSWYQQTPGQGLQFLFEYFSETQRNKGNFPGRFSGRQFSNSRSEMNVSTLELGDSALYLCASSFGQAVDEQYFGPGTRLTVT.

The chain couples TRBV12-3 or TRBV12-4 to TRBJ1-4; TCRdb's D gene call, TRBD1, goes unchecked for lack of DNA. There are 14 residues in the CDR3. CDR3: CASTTRGFNEKLFF.

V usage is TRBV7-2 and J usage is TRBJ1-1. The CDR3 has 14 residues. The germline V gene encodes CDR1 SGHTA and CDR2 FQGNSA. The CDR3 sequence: CASSPASSNTEAFF.

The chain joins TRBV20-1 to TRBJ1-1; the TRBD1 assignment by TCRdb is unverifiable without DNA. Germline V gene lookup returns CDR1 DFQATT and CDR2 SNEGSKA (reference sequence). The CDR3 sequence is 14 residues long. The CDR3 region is CSASHSGSYTEAFF.

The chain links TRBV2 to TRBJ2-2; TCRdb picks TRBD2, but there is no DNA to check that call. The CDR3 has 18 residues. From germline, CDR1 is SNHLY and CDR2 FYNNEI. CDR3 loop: CASSAPLGLAGKGGELFF. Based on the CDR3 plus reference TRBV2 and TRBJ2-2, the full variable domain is EPEVTQTPSHQVTQMGQEVILRCVPISNHLYFYWYRQILGQKVEFLVSFYNNEISEKSEIFDDQFSVERPDGSNFTLKIRSTKLEDSAMYFCASSAPLGLAGKGGELFFGEGSRLTVL.

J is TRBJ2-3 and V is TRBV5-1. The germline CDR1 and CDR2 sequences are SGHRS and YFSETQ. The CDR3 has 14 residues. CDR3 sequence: CASSFGADPDTQYF. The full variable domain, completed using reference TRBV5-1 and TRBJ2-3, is KAGVTQTPRYLIKTRGQQVTLSCSPISGHRSVSWYQQTPGQGLQFLFEYFSETQRNKGNFPGRFSGRQFSNSRSEMNVSTLELGDSALYLCASSFGADPDTQYFGPGTRLTVL.

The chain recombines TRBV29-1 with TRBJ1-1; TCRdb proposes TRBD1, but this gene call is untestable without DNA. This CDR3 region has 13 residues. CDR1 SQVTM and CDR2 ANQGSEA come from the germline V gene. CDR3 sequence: CSPSGQGDTEAFF.

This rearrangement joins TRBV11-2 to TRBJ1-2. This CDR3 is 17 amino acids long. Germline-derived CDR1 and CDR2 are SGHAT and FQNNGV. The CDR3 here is CASSPRRGGGVNYGYTF.

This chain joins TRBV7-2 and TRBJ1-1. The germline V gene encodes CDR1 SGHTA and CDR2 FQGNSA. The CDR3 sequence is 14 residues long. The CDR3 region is CASSLVRGDTEAFF.